One and the same sample provided the 21 T cell receptor beta chains below, sequenced in a study of PD-1 blockade in classical Hodgkin lymphoma. Documented time point: cycle 4 day 1 (C4D1), after more than five weeks of nivolumab. Relapses following autologous stem cell transplantation were seen in all patients, with brentuximab vedotin exposure varying. Generated by immunoSEQ multiplex PCR, the TCRdb table keeps only in-frame clones and is missing some. Among tens of thousands of clones listed, over 75% were seen once. Sequenced here: peripheral blood mononuclear cells (PBMCs), sampled before the fourth cycle of nivolumab. These receptors were taken from a human donor with classical Hodgkin lymphoma.

The chain links TRBV7-9 to TRBJ2-7; TRBD2 agrees at 7 bases. CDR1 SEHNR and CDR2 FQNEAQ come from the germline V gene (reference sequence). V was pared by 11 bases and J by 1 base, with 8 bases of the junction left unmatched. The CDR3 covers 13 residues. DNA of the CDR3: TGTGCCTCCGGGGGGACTGGGTCCTACGAGCAGTACTTC. It codes for CASGGTGSYEQYF.

The genes are TRBV6-6 and TRBJ2-7; D possibly corresponds to TRBD1 (5 bases). This CDR3 region has 13 residues. Germline-derived CDR1 and CDR2 are MNHNY and SVGAGI (reference sequence). V shed 8 bases and J shed 5 bases, with 16 bases lying between them. CDR3: CASVGRGWNEQYF. The DNA for the CDR3 is TGTGCCAGCGTAGGTAGGGGCTGGAACGAGCAGTACTTC.

The chain combines TRBV10-3 with TRBJ1-4; 9 bases align to TRBD1. Trimming removed 6 bases from V and 7 bases from J; junction bases left unmatched: 6. Germline V gene sequence: CDR1 ENHRY, CDR2 SYGVKD. There are 14 residues in the CDR3. The CDR3 DNA reads TGTGCCATCAGGAGGGACAGGGACTCTGAAAAACTGTTTTTT. Translation: CAIRRDRDSEKLFF.

As for this clone: Sequence at one end of the junction differs from germline and may be a read error. The sample contains more than one DNA sequence encoding this CDR3. V is TRBV19 and J is TRBJ1-4, with 8 positions matching TRBD1. This CDR3 has 15 amino acids. Per germline, CDR1 LNHDA and CDR2 SQIVND (reference sequence). This CDR3 reads CASRLGQGWGEKLFF. DNA of the CDR3: TGCGCCAGTAGGCTTGGACAGGGCTGGGGGGAAAAACTGTTTTTT.

CDR3 coding DNA: TGTGCCAGCAGCCCCGGTGAAAAACTGTTTTTT. Amino acid sequence: CASSPGEKLFF. The chain employs TRBV7-9 and TRBJ1-4; D not certain. CDR3 length equals 11 residues. The V gene's germline CDR1 is SEHNR and CDR2 FQNEAQ (reference sequence). Trimming left V 5 bases short and J 7 bases short, with 5 bases between. The whole variable domain, filled in from reference TRBV7-9 and TRBJ1-4, reads DTGVSQNPRHKITKRGQNVTFRCDPISEHNRLYWYRQTLGQGPEFLTYFQNEAQLEKSRLLSDRFSAERPKGSFSTLEIQRTEQGDSAMYLCASSPGEKLFFGSGTQLSVL.

This rearrangement joins TRBV5-1 to TRBJ1-4, with unresolved D. Trimming removed 4 bases at V and 1 base at J, with 11 bases between. This CDR3 has 15 amino acids. Germline V gives CDR1 SGHRS, CDR2 YFSETQ. Here the CDR3 DNA reads TGCGCCAGCAGCCACGGACCGGGAACTAATGAAAAACTGTTTTTT. Translating it yields CASSHGPGTNEKLFF.

The V and J genes are TRBV6-1 and TRBJ2-4; no firm D call. The ends were cut back, 2 bases at V and 7 bases at J, with 3 bases in the middle. Germline CDR1 MNHNS, CDR2 SASEGT. The CDR3 covers 11 residues. The CDR3 protein is CASSEPNIQYF. The CDR3 nucleotides are TGTGCCAGCAGTGAACCCAACATTCAGTACTTC.

This chain uses TRBV11-1 with TRBJ2-3; 13 bases line up with TRBD2. CDR3 length equals 16 residues. Trimming at V came to 6 bases and at J to 1 base, leaving 4 bases not matched to a gene. CDR1 and CDR2 (germline): SGHAT, FQDESV (reference sequence). The CDR3 spells CASSLGLAGRTDTQYF. DNA for the CDR3: TGTGCCAGCAGTTTGGGACTAGCGGGACGCACAGATACGCAGTATTTT.

The V and J genes are TRBV28 and TRBJ2-5, with 7 bases that match TRBD1. CDR1 is MDHEN and CDR2 is SYDVKM in the germline V gene. V dropped 3 bases and J dropped 3; count of bases not matched to a gene: 10. The CDR3 runs 16 residues. The CDR3 DNA reads TGTGCCAGCAGTTTGCCCCTGACAGGGTACGAAGAGACCCAGTACTTC. Amino acid sequence: CASSLPLTGYEETQYF.

For the CDR3, the DNA is TGTGCCAGCAGCTACTATGGAGGAGGTGCTGGAAACACCATATATTTT. Its protein is CASSYYGGGAGNTIYF. The V gene is TRBV7-2, the J gene TRBJ1-3, with D unclear. Deletions cut 4 bases from V and 2 bases from J, with 15 bases between. The CDR3 sequence is 16 residues long. The germline V gene has CDR1 SGHTA and CDR2 FQGNSA.

The rearrangement joins TRBV28 to TRBJ1-2; 9 bases fit TRBD1. Trimming at V came to 1 base and at J to 4 bases, leaving 7 bases not matched to a gene. This CDR3 contains 16 residues. Germline CDR1 reads MDHEN; CDR2 reads SYDVKM. CDR3 residues: CASSLSLGQGSYGYTF. The CDR3 DNA sequence: TGTGCCAGCAGTTTATCCCTGGGACAGGGATCCTATGGCTACACCTTC.

The CDR3 region has the DNA TGTGCCAGCAGCTTATGTGTGGAGTGCGAGCAGTACTTC. Its protein product is CASSLCVECEQYF. The chain employs TRBV7-2 and TRBJ2-7; D unclear. The CDR3 is 13 residues long. V gave up 2 bases and J gave up 6 bases, with 11 bases separating them. The germline V gene encodes CDR1 SGHTA and CDR2 FQGNSA.

This chain links TRBV27 with TRBJ2-2, with D hard to call. Germline CDR1 is MNHEY and CDR2 is SMNVEV (reference sequence). CDR3 length: 15 amino acids. V lost 4 bases, J lost 0 bases, and 9 bases lay in between. In DNA form, the CDR3 reads TGTGCCAGCAGTTACGGATCCTCGAACACCGGGGAGCTGTTTTTT. It yields the protein CASSYGSSNTGELFF.

The V and J genes are TRBV30 and TRBJ1-6; perhaps TRBD1 as D (6 bases). This CDR3 is built from 13 residues. Trimming stripped 0 bases from V and 9 bases from J, with 9 bases between. CDR1 and CDR2 from the germline V gene are GTSNPN and SVGIG (reference sequence). In DNA, the CDR3 is TGTGCCTGGAGTGTAGTCAGGGGTTCACCCCTCCACTTT. Protein product: CAWSVVRGSPLHF.

The V gene is TRBV6-5, the J gene TRBJ1-3, with TRBD1 matching 7 bases. The CDR3 sequence is 16 residues long. Germline V lookup: CDR1 MNHEY, CDR2 SVGAGI. The trim removed 4 bases at V and 3 bases at J, leaving 9 bases unmatched. The CDR3 region has the DNA TGTGCCAGCAGTTTTCTAACAGGGGAAGATGGAAACACCATATATTTT. Translation gives CASSFLTGEDGNTIYF.

V usage is TRBV11-2 and J usage is TRBJ2-1; TRBD2 matches 8 bases. The CDR3 spans 13 residues. Trimming removed 4 bases from V and 6 bases from J; junction bases left unmatched: 2. Germline V gene sequence: CDR1 SGHAT, CDR2 FQNNGV. CDR3 region: CASSWTSSNEQFF. The CDR3 region has the DNA TGTGCCAGCAGCTGGACTAGCTCCAATGAGCAGTTCTTC.

This rearrangement joins TRBV29-1 to TRBJ1-1; D is perhaps TRBD1 (6 bases). The CDR3 length is 14 residues. Per germline, CDR1 SQVTM and CDR2 ANQGSEA. Trimming took off 3 bases at V and 5 bases at J, with 16 bases between the two ends. The chain's CDR3 is CSVDPHGGRTEAFF. CDR3 nucleotide sequence: TGCAGCGTTGACCCTCACGGGGGGCGGACTGAAGCTTTCTTT.

V and J are TRBV7-3 and TRBJ1-1; D perhaps matches TRBD1 (5 bases). This CDR3 region has 13 residues. Trimming pared 5 bases from V and 3 bases from J, leaving 10 bases between. CDR1 is SGHTA, CDR2 FQGTGA, per germline. CDR3 in amino acids: CASSRLGDTEAFF. The CDR3, as DNA: TGTGCCAGCAGCCGACTAGGGGACACTGAAGCTTTCTTT.

This clone was found once. This rearrangement joins TRBV6-1 to TRBJ1-4; D not certain. CDR1 and CDR2 (germline): MNHNS, SASEGT. This CDR3 is built from 15 residues. V shed 10 bases and J shed 0 bases, with 15 bases lying between them. The CDR3 DNA is TGTGCCATCCAAAGGTCGGCTGCAACTAATGAAAAACTGTTTTTT. Translating it yields CAIQRSAATNEKLFF.

The chain joins TRBV30 to TRBJ2-6, with TRBD2 matching 11 bases. The ends lost 2 bases at V and 0 bases at J; junction bases unmatched: 3. CDR3 length: 17 amino acids. Germline-derived CDR1 and CDR2 are GTSNPN and SVGIG (reference sequence). CDR3 nucleotide sequence: TGTGCCTGGAGTCTTAGCGGGAGGGCCTCTGGGGCCAACGTCCTGACTTTC. It codes for CAWSLSGRASGANVLTF.

The V call is TRBV6-6, the J call TRBJ2-1; no firm D call. The germline V gene encodes CDR1 MNHNY and CDR2 SVGAGI (reference sequence). The CDR3 has 14 residues. The V and J ends lost 2 bases and 2 bases respectively, with 7 bases between them. CDR3 sequence (DNA): TGTGCCAGCAGTTACGACATTACCTACAATGAGCAGTTCTTC. This encodes CASSYDITYNEQFF.